These 16 T cell receptor beta chains originate from one sample sequenced in a study of T-cell reconstitution after alpha-beta-depleted transplantation in children. Molecular barcoding with unique molecular identifiers was used for the TCRbeta library. TCRdb redid the calling of the PCR reads with MiXCR, one entry per CDR3 protein. The repertoire holds 98,000 or so distinct CDR3 sequences, with roughly a quarter as singletons. Sequencing was performed on PBMCs, taken before TCRalphabeta/CD19-depleted stem cell transplant. The receptors originated from a boy between 2 and 15 years old with acute lymphoblastic leukemia, due to receive a stem cell transplant.

The rearrangement joins TRBV18 to TRBJ1-1, with 8 bases that match TRBD1. Looked up from germline, CDR1 is KGHSH and CDR2 is LQKENI. CDR3 length: 17 residues. The J segment lost 3 bases and the V segment lost 5 bases, leaving 14 bases of the junction unmatched. The CDR3, as DNA: TGTGCCAGCTCAGTACTACCCCTCGGACAGGGTGACACTGAAGCTTTCTTT. Translation: CASSVLPLGQGDTEAFF.

This chain joins TRBV5-1 and TRBJ2-5, with a tentative D call TRBD2 (6 bases). With 1 base removed from V and 5 bases from J, the gap between germline ends came to 15 bases. The CDR3 spans 15 residues. Germline V gives CDR1 SGHRS, CDR2 YFSETQ. In DNA form, the CDR3 reads TGCGCCAGCAGCTTGTGGGGCGGGATGGGGGAGACCCAGTACTTC. Translating it yields CASSLWGGMGETQYF.

Regarding this clonotype: This may be a read error, as it is one base from a much larger clone. This sequence joins TRBV20-1 and TRBJ2-1; D is ambiguous. The CDR3 has 17 amino acids. The germline CDR1 and CDR2 sequences are DFQATT and SNEGSKA (reference sequence). In nucleotides, the CDR3 is TGCTGTGCTAGAGATGGTCGAAGCGCGGCGGCCTACAATGAGCAGTTCTTC. It is translated as CCARDGRSAAAYNEQFF.

The chain carries TRBV3-1 and TRBJ2-5; 9 bases are a match to TRBD2. The germline V gene has CDR1 LGHDT and CDR2 YNNKEL (reference sequence). V lost 8 bases and J lost 2; bases outside the gene matches: 6. The CDR3 runs to 14 residues. As DNA, the CDR3 is TGTGCCAGCGGGGGACTAGCCGGACAAGAGACCCAGTACTTC. It encodes CASGGLAGQETQYF.

The chain couples TRBV7-2 to TRBJ2-1, with 8 bases matching TRBD2. CDR1 is SGHTA and CDR2 is FQGNSA in the germline V gene. After removal of 5 bases from V and 2 bases from J, the junction contained 5 bases not matched to a gene. This CDR3 spans 15 amino acids. The CDR3 loop reads CASSPPGLAYNEQFF. CDR3 DNA sequence: TGTGCCAGCAGCCCTCCGGGACTAGCCTACAATGAGCAGTTCTTC.

This sequence joins TRBV5-1 and TRBJ2-1; D perhaps matches TRBD1 (5 bases). The CDR3 length is 14 residues. The germline V and J ends were trimmed by 4 bases and 8 bases, with 16 bases remaining between them. Germline V gives CDR1 SGHRS, CDR2 YFSETQ. The CDR3 loop reads CASSPRAGRDEQFF. The CDR3 bases are TGCGCCAGCAGCCCCCGGGCCGGCAGGGATGAGCAGTTCTTC.

This clonotype came up a few times. V gene TRBV5-5 combines with J gene TRBJ2-7; possibly TRBD2 for D (6 bases). The CDR3 has 15 amino acids. Deletions cut 0 bases from V and 0 bases from J, with 10 bases between. Germline lookup yields CDR1 SGHKS and CDR2 YYEKEE (reference sequence). The CDR3 nucleotides read TGTGCCAGCAGCTTGGTAGCGGAGGGCTCCTACGAGCAGTACTTC. Translating gives CASSLVAEGSYEQYF.

The count of this clonotype is one. The CDR3: CATSGYNNEQFF. In DNA form, the CDR3 reads TGTGCCACCAGCGGGTACAACAATGAGCAGTTCTTC. The chain is built from TRBV15 and TRBJ2-1; D remains ambiguous. V lost 5 bases, J lost 5 bases, and 7 bases lay in between. Germline CDR1 and CDR2: LNHNV and YYDKDF (reference sequence). CDR3 length: 12 residues. Based on the CDR3 plus reference TRBV15 and TRBJ2-1, the full variable domain is DAMVIQNPRYQVTQFGKPVTLSCSQTLNHNVMYWYQQKSSQAPKLLFHYYDKDFNNEADTPDNFQSRRPNTSFCFLDIRSPGLGDTAMYLCATSGYNNEQFFGPGTRLTVL.

The chain joins TRBV3-1 to TRBJ1-1; D perhaps matches TRBD1 (5 bases). The CDR3 extends over 15 amino acids. With 1 base removed from V and 1 base from J, the gap between germline ends came to 10 bases. Germline V lookup: CDR1 LGHDT, CDR2 YNNKEL (reference sequence). CDR3 nucleotide sequence: TGTGCCAGCAGCCAAGGGGCAGGGAGGAACACTGAAGCTTTCTTT. This gives the protein CASSQGAGRNTEAFF.

V is TRBV4-1 and J is TRBJ2-7, with 7 nucleotides matching TRBD1. V gave up 4 bases and J gave up 1 base; unmatched junction bases: 7. Germline V gene data show CDR1 as MGHRA and CDR2 as YSYEKL. The CDR3 totals 15 residues. Here the CDR3 DNA reads TGCGCCAGCAGCCCTACGACAGGGTATTCCTACGAGCAGTACTTC. Translation gives CASSPTTGYSYEQYF.

This clonotype turned up a few times. The chain combines TRBV20-1 with TRBJ2-5; 7 positions agree with TRBD2. This CDR3 is built from 15 residues. Unmatched junction bases numbered 9, after V lost 0 bases and J lost 5 bases. Germline lookup yields CDR1 DFQATT and CDR2 SNEGSKA (reference sequence). The CDR3 nucleotides are TGCAGTGCTAGAGATCTCCGGACTAGGGTTGAGACCCAGTACTTC. Encoded protein: CSARDLRTRVETQYF.

Only one count was recorded for this clonotype. The CDR3: CAISRTDQETQYF. DNA of the CDR3: TGTGCCATCAGCCGGACAGACCAAGAGACCCAGTACTTC. The gene calls are TRBV10-3 and TRBJ2-5; D might be TRBD1 (6 bases). There are 13 residues in the CDR3. Germline V gene lookup returns CDR1 ENHRY and CDR2 SYGVKD. V was cut by 6 bases and J by 0 bases, with 8 bases left in between.

Details on this clonotype: One end of the junction is discordant with germline, which a read error may explain. The chain recombines TRBV28 with TRBJ1-4; TRBD1 might be the D (5 bases). This CDR3 spans 15 amino acids. Looked up from germline, CDR1 is MDHEN and CDR2 is SYDVKM. CDR3 bases: TGTGCCAGCAGTTTAGACAGTGCAACTAATGATAAACTGTTTTTT. Protein product: CASSLDSATNDKLFF.

The rearrangement links TRBV9 to TRBJ2-1, with D hard to call. The CDR3 length is 16 residues. The germline gives CDR1 SGDLS, CDR2 YYNGEE. V lost 0 bases to trimming and J lost 7 bases, with 17 bases between them. CDR3 sequence reads: CASSVGIGQLSNEQFF. The CDR3 DNA reads TGTGCCAGCAGCGTAGGAATTGGGCAGTTATCAAATGAGCAGTTCTTC.

A few counts support this clonotype. The gene calls are TRBV29-1 and TRBJ1-1; no clear D. Germline values: CDR1 SQVTM, CDR2 ANQGSEA. This CDR3 is built from 13 residues. V gave up 4 bases and J gave up 4 bases, with 13 bases separating them. The CDR3 DNA reads TGCAGCGTTGTGATTAGGGCGGGCACTGAAGCTTTCTTT. The encoded protein is CSVVIRAGTEAFF.

The gene calls are TRBV12-3 or TRBV12-4 and TRBJ2-1; D could derive from TRBD1 or TRBD2 (5 bases each). The CDR3 consists of 15 residues. V shed 6 bases and J shed 5 bases, with 17 bases lying between them. The CDR3 protein is CASRGSGRTNNEQFF. The CDR3 nucleotides are TGTGCCAGCAGGGGGTCGGGGCGGACAAACAATGAGCAGTTCTTC.